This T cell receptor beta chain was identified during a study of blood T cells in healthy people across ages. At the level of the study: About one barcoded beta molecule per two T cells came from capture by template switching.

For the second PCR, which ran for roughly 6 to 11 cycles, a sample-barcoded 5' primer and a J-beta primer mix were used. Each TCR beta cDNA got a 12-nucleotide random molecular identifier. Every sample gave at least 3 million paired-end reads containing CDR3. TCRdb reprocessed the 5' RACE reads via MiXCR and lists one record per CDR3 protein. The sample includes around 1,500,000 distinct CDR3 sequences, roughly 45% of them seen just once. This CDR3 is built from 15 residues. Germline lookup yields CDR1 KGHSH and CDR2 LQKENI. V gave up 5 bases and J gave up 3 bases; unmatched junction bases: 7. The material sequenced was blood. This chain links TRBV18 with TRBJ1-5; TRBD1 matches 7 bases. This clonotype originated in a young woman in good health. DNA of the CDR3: TGTGCCAGCTCAATGGGAGGGGGCAACAATCAGCCCCAGCATTTT. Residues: CASSMGGGNNQPQHF.